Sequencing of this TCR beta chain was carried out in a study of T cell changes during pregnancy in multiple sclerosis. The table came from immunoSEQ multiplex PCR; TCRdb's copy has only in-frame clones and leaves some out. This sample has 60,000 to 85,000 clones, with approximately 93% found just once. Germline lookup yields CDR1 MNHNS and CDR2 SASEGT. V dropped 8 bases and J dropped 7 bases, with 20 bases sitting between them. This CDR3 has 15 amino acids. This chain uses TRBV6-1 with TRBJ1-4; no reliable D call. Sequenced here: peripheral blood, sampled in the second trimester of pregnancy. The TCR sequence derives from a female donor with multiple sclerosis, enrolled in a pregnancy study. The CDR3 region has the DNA TGTGCCAGCCGATTACAGCTTTTATCTTCTGAAAAACTGTTTTTT. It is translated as CASRLQLLSSEKLFF.